The sequence of this TCR beta chain was determined in a study of blood T cell repertoires in COVID-19. Study-level information: The analysed material was cDNA or gDNA that came from T cells, B-cell-depleted T cells, or PBMCs.

The data were produced by immunoSEQ multiplex PCR, yet TCRdb's version contains in-frame clones alone and is incomplete. In the table there are 250,000 to 350,000 clones, approximately 90% of which are singletons. V was clipped by 3 bases and J by 5 bases, with 15 bases between them. The length of the CDR3 is 15 residues. The germline gives CDR1 SGDLS, CDR2 YYNGEE. The receptor was isolated from a woman aged 55-75 years with acute or convalescent COVID-19. The J gene is TRBJ2-1, the V gene TRBV9; D possibly corresponds to TRBD1 (5 bases). The material sequenced was peripheral blood. The CDR3, as DNA: TGTGCCAGCAGCGGAGACGGCCGGACACACAATGAGCAGTTCTTC. Translating gives CASSGDGRTHNEQFF.